Below, one T cell receptor (beta chain) is given with its context. The antigen is undetermined. These data belong to a study of T cells after yellow fever vaccination. Conversion of TCR transcripts into cDNA relied on 5'RACE template switching, which added a universal primer site and UMIs. In TCRdb, the 5' RACE reads were re-called with MiXCR into one record per CDR3 protein. The sample comprises about 260,000 distinct CDR3 sequences, roughly 5% of which are singletons, and 3% to 4% rests with the top ten. The study, taken as a whole, reports: Contamination by abundant bulk-population clonotypes could be present in FACS-sorted repertoires. Most primary-vaccination clones recurred post-booster (just under 98% CD4, 88% CD8).

This material consisted of CD4+ T cells sorted from PBMCs, taken on the day of the yellow fever booster vaccination. The TCR sequence derives from a man younger than 30 who received the YFV17D yellow fever vaccine.

The CDR3 spells CASSTGSNTDTQYF. The CDR3 nucleotides read TGTGCCAGCTCTACCGGGTCAAACACAGATACGCAGTATTTT. The genes are TRBV18 and TRBJ2-3; D is undetermined. Between the trimmed V and J ends, which lost 6 bases and 2 bases, there was a span of 12 bases. Germline CDR1 and CDR2: KGHSH and LQKENI. The CDR3 has 14 residues.